This passage covers 10 T cell receptor beta chains from one sample sequenced in a study of T cell changes during pregnancy in multiple sclerosis. Sequenced by immunoSEQ multiplex PCR; TCRdb stores in-frame clones only, minus some. Seen here are roughly 100,000 clones, roughly 89% observed once, and the top ten hold more than 1.5%. The source material was peripheral blood, sampled after pregnancy. All receptors derive from a female donor in good health, enrolled as a control in a pregnancy study.

This chain links TRBV6-5 with TRBJ1-2; 7 bases fit TRBD1. From germline, CDR1 is MNHEY and CDR2 SVGAGI. The CDR3 loop spans 13 amino acids. With 5 bases clipped from V and 6 bases from J, the junction kept 6 bases outside the gene matches. DNA of the CDR3: TGTGCCAGCAGTGAGGACAGGAGGGATGGCTACACCTTC. It is translated as CASSEDRRDGYTF.

The chain is built from TRBV29-1 and TRBJ1-1; 8 positions agree with TRBD1. Trimming cost V 7 bases and J 0 bases; bases outside gene matches: 7. Germline CDR1 reads SQVTM; CDR2 reads ANQGSEA. The CDR3 extends over 14 amino acids. The CDR3 loop reads CSAQHRGLNTEAFF. The CDR3 nucleotides are TGCAGCGCACAACACAGGGGGTTGAACACTGAAGCTTTCTTT.

The table lists this clone with a count of one. CDR3 protein: CASSLTAVSNTGELFF. In nucleotides, the CDR3 is TGTGCCAGCAGCTTAACGGCGGTATCGAACACCGGGGAGCTGTTTTTT. The rearrangement joins TRBV7-3 to TRBJ2-2; the D is unclear. Per the germline V gene, CDR1 is SGHTA and CDR2 is FQGTGA. The V end was cut by 0 bases, the J end by 0 bases, with 8 bases between. This CDR3 comprises 16 residues. Based on the CDR3 plus reference TRBV7-3 and TRBJ2-2, the full variable domain is GAGVSQTPSNKVTEKGKYVELRCDPISGHTALYWYRQSLGQGPEFLIYFQGTGAADDSGLPNDRFFAVRPEGSVSTLKIQRTERGDSAVYLCASSLTAVSNTGELFFGEGSRLTVL.

This clone was seen just once. J is TRBJ1-1 and V is TRBV4-2; D is unclear. This CDR3 is built from 13 residues. V gave up 1 base and J gave up 8 bases, with 11 bases separating them. Germline V gives CDR1 LGHNA, CDR2 YNFKEQ. The CDR3 coding sequence is TGTGCCAGCAGCCAAGGGGCGGCGGGCGAAGCTTTCTTT. Protein: CASSQGAAGEAFF.

The table lists this clone with a count of one. The chain carries TRBV4-3 and TRBJ2-1; TRBD2 matches 7 bases. This CDR3 region has 15 residues. Looked up from germline, CDR1 is LGHNA and CDR2 is YSLEER. The trim removed 0 bases at V and 5 bases at J, leaving 4 bases unmatched. Written as DNA, the CDR3 is TGCGCCAGCAGCCAAGAGCTCCTAGCGGACAATGAGCAGTTCTTC. Its translation: CASSQELLADNEQFF.

This clone showed up just once. V gene TRBV7-2 combines with J gene TRBJ1-2, with D perhaps TRBD1 (5 bases). The CDR3 extends over 14 amino acids. V was pared by 6 bases and J by 2 bases, with 13 bases between. CDR1 is SGHTA and CDR2 is FQGNSA in the germline V gene. The CDR3 sequence: CASRRGGVNYGYTF. The CDR3 nucleotides read TGTGCCAGCAGAAGAGGAGGGGTGAACTATGGCTACACCTTC.

The chain carries TRBV15 and TRBJ1-5, with D tentatively TRBD1 (5 bases). The CDR3 is 17 residues long. Trimming pared 0 bases from V and 6 bases from J, leaving 18 bases between. Germline CDR1 reads LNHNV; CDR2 reads YYDKDF (reference sequence). This chain's CDR3 is CATSRDLVGARTQPQHF. The CDR3 bases are TGTGCCACCAGCAGAGATCTCGTAGGGGCTCGGACTCAGCCCCAGCATTTT.

Only one count was recorded for this clone. The chain is built from TRBV10-3 and TRBJ1-4, with TRBD1 identical over 8 bases. Trimming cost V 5 bases and J 0 bases; bases outside gene matches: 8. Germline assignment: CDR1 ENHRY and CDR2 SYGVKD. The CDR3 consists of 17 residues. The CDR3 spells CAISTTGVGATNEKLFF. DNA of the CDR3: TGTGCCATCAGTACGACAGGGGTAGGGGCAACTAATGAAAAACTGTTTTTT.

This clone was observed once. This sequence joins TRBV9 and TRBJ1-3, with 7 bases matching TRBD1. Per germline, CDR1 SGDLS and CDR2 YYNGEE. Unmatched junction bases numbered 12, after V lost 4 bases and J lost 2 bases. The CDR3 sequence is 17 residues long. CDR3 residues: CASSTPTGMAPGNTIYF. In DNA, the CDR3 is TGTGCCAGCAGCACTCCGACAGGGATGGCACCTGGAAACACCATATATTTT.

This chain connects TRBV28 to TRBJ2-2; 10 bases are shared with TRBD1. The CDR3 contains 19 residues. From germline, CDR1 is MDHEN and CDR2 SYDVKM. With 6 bases clipped from V and 0 bases from J, the junction kept 13 bases outside the gene matches. CDR3: CASRSPGQGYLPNTGELFF. The CDR3 DNA reads as TGTGCCAGCAGGTCTCCGGGACAGGGGTATCTACCGAACACCGGGGAGCTGTTTTTT.